This T cell receptor beta chain was documented in a study of long-term antiretroviral therapy in people with HIV. Sequencing relied on immunoSEQ assay v3.0, run at survey level. For every sample, sequencing targeted roughly 40,000-55,000 T-cell genomes. The repertoire was sequenced with immunoSEQ multiplex PCR; TCRdb's copy has only in-frame clones and lacks some. The sample lists some 24,000 clones; over 80% were seen once. This clonotype was sampled from a man between 50 and 59 years old with HIV. Source: unsorted PBMCs, taken 1.8 years before starting antiretroviral therapy.

The CDR3, as DNA: TGTGCCAGCAGCCCCACGGCAGGGCCTTACAATGAGCAGTTCTTC. This sequence encodes CASSPTAGPYNEQFF. V usage is TRBV5-4 and J usage is TRBJ2-1; tentative D call: TRBD1 (5 bases). The germline V and J ends were trimmed by 4 bases and 4 bases, with 15 bases remaining between them. Germline loops: CDR1 SGHNT, CDR2 YYREEE (reference sequence). The CDR3 is 15 amino acids.